This T cell receptor beta chain was recovered during a study of blood T cell repertoires in COVID-19. Study background: Acute-phase and convalescent COVID-19 samples originated in the United States, Italy and Spain. In each case, the material was cDNA or gDNA derived from T cells, B-cell-depleted T cells, or PBMCs.

The V end lost 2 bases, the J end lost 7 bases, and 8 bases lay between the germline ends. CDR1 and CDR2 (germline): SQVTM, ANQGSEA. This CDR3 has 11 residues. As originally analysed: Amplification of reference gene primers provided the estimated nucleated cell counts. Method: immunoSEQ multiplex PCR; TCRdb's copy keeps in-frame clones and lacks some. Clonal size and the V and J genes are those of that table, whereas D and trimming came from the DNA. Found here are 250,000 to 350,000 clones, more than 70% of them singletons; the top ten hold approximately 7.8%. This receptor was identified in a woman aged 50 to 60 who had recovered from COVID-19. Sequenced sample: peripheral blood. The rearrangement uses TRBV29-1 and TRBJ1-2; no clear D gene. For the CDR3, the DNA is TGCAGCGTTGAATATCCGGGTGGCTACACCTTC. Its protein is CSVEYPGGYTF.